This entry lists 5 T cell receptor beta chains sequenced from one sample in a study of T cell repertoires in cytomegalovirus infection. Their recognized antigens are unknown. TCRdb independently ran MiXCR on the reads; one entry per CDR3 protein. This sample has approximately 910,000 distinct CDR3 sequences, with approximately 32% found just once. The starting material was cultured CD8+ T cells from PBMCs, obtained from culture after CMV antigen stimulation. The receptors come from a human donor in good health (CMV status not recorded). Some clones in this sample may be carry-over from other donors' samples.

J is TRBJ1-1 and V is TRBV27; D unresolved. Germline CDR1 is MNHEY and CDR2 is SMNVEV (reference sequence). This CDR3 region has 13 residues. Trimming shortened V by 8 bases and J by 5 bases, and 15 bases separated the two germline ends. In DNA, the CDR3 is TGTGCCAGCGGTGGTTTTTTGTGGACTGAAGCTTTCTTT. It encodes CASGGFLWTEAFF.

The rearrangement uses TRBV7-9 and TRBJ1-1; possible D gene TRBD1, 5 bases. The V end was cut by 5 bases, the J end by 4 bases, with 14 bases between. Germline loops: CDR1 SEHNR, CDR2 FQNEAQ (reference sequence). This CDR3 region has 14 residues. CDR3 in DNA: TGTGCCAGCAGCCATACAGGAGTGGCCACTGAAGCTTTCTTT. Residues: CASSHTGVATEAFF.

This sequence joins TRBV7-9 and TRBJ1-1; tentative D call: TRBD1 (5 bases). Trimming left V 5 bases short and J 6 bases short, with 16 bases between. Germline lookup yields CDR1 SEHNR and CDR2 FQNEAQ (reference sequence). This CDR3 comprises 14 residues. CDR3 sequence reads: CASSPPYRPPEAFF. For the CDR3, the DNA is TGTGCCAGCAGCCCACCGTACAGGCCACCTGAAGCTTTCTTT. The variable domain in full, with the rest retrieved from reference TRBV7-9 and TRBJ1-1, is DTGVSQNPRHKITKRGQNVTFRCDPISEHNRLYWYRQTLGQGPEFLTYFQNEAQLEKSRLLSDRFSAERPKGSFSTLEIQRTEQGDSAMYLCASSPPYRPPEAFFGQGTRLTVV.

For the CDR3, the DNA is TGTGCCAGCAGTCCCAACACGTACAATGAGCAGTTCTTC. Translated, it gives CASSPNTYNEQFF. V is TRBV27 and J is TRBJ2-1; D gene unclear. Trimming took off 5 bases at V and 4 bases at J, with 9 bases between the two ends. Germline V gene lookup returns CDR1 MNHEY and CDR2 SMNVEV (reference sequence). CDR3 length: 13 residues.

This clonotype was observed a few times. The gene calls are TRBV7-9 and TRBJ1-1; D gene unclear. The CDR3 length is 17 residues. The germline V gene has CDR1 SEHNR and CDR2 FQNEAQ (reference sequence). V shed 5 bases and J shed 3 bases, with 22 bases lying between them. CDR3 coding DNA: TGTGCCAGCAGCCTTGTTGCGGCCGGACTCGTGGACACTGAAGCTTTCTTT. Protein sequence: CASSLVAAGLVDTEAFF.